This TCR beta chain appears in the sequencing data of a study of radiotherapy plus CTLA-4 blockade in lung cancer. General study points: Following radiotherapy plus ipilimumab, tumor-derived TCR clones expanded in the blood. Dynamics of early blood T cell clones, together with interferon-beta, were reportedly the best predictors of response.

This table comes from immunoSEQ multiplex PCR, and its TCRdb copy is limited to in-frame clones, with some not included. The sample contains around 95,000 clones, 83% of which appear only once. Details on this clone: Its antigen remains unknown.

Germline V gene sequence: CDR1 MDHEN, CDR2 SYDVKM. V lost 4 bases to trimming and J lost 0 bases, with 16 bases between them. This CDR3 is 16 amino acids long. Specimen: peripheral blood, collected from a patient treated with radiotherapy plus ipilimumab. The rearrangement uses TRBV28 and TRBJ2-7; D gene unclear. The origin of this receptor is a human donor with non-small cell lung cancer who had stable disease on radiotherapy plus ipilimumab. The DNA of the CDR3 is TGTGCCAGCAGTTCTCCCTCGTCGACCAGCTCCTACGAGCAGTACTTC. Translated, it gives CASSSPSSTSSYEQYF.